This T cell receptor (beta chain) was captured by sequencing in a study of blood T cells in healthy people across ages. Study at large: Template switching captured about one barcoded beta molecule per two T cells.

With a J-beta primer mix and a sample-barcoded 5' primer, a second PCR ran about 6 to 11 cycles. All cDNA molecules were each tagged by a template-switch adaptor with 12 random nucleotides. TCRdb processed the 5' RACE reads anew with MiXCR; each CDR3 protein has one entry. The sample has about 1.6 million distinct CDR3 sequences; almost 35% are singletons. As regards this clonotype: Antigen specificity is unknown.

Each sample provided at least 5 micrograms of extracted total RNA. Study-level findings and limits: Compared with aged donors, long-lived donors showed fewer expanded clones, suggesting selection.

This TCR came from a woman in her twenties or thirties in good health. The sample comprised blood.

The CDR3 is CASSYQSIKAGELFF. The CDR3 DNA sequence: TGTGCCAGCAGTTACCAGTCCATCAAGGCCGGGGAGCTGTTTTTT. The chain joins TRBV6-5 to TRBJ2-2; no reliable D call. The CDR3 is made up of 15 amino acids. Germline values: CDR1 MNHEY, CDR2 SVGAGI. The V and J ends lost 2 bases and 6 bases respectively, with 13 bases between them.